Sequencing of this T cell receptor beta chain was carried out in a study of blood T cells in healthy people across ages. Notes on this clonotype: Its antigen is unknown.

This CDR3 spans 14 amino acids. Germline loops: CDR1 DFQATT, CDR2 SNEGSKA (reference sequence). Study results and limitations: It was not possible, with unsorted PBMCs, to conclusively compare naive and antigen-experienced cells.

Healthy Caucasian individuals from Russia aged about 6 to 90 were enrolled as donors. The authors ran a second PCR of roughly 6 to 12 cycles using a sample-barcoded 5' primer and a J-beta primer mix. TCRdb used MiXCR to reprocess the 5' RACE reads, holding one entry per CDR3 protein. The repertoire holds roughly 560,000 distinct CDR3 sequences, approximately 25% seen once, with approximately 10% in the top ten. The same sample was also studied in work on T cells of mothers and their children. Turning to that study: Similar effects of thymic selection on TCR recombination output were recorded in related and unrelated pairs.

The J gene is TRBJ2-5, the V gene TRBV20-1; TRBD2 matches 9 bases. The tail of the sequence fits TRBJ2-7 better, so the J call may be wrong. This clonotype originated in a boy between 5 and 17 years old in good health. The sequencing input was blood. The CDR3 coding sequence is TGCAGTGCTCAAGTCCTAGCGGGAAGATACGAGCAGTACTTC. It encodes CSAQVLAGRYEQYF.